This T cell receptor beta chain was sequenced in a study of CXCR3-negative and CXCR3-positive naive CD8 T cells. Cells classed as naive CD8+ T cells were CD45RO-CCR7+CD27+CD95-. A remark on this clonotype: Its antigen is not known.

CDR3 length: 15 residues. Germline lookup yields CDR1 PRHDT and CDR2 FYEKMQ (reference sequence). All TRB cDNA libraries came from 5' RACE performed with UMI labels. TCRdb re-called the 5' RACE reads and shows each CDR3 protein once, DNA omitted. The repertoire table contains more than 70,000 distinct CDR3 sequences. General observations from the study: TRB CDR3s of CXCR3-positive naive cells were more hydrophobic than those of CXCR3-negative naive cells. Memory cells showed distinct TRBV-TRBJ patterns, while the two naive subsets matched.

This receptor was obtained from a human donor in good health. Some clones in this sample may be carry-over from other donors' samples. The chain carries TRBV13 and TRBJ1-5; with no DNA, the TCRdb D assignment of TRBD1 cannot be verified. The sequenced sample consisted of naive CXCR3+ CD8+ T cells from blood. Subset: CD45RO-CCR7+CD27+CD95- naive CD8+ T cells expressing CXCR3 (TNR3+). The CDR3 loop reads CASSSGHRSNQPQHF. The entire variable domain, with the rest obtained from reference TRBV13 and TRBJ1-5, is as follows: AAGVIQSPRHLIKEKRETATLKCYPIPRHDTVYWYQQGPGQDPQFLISFYEKMQSDKGSIPDRFSAQQFSDYHSELNMSSLELGDSALYFCASSSGHRSNQPQHFGDGTRLSIL.